This T cell receptor beta chain is from a study of T cells after yellow fever vaccination. Study-wide context: Fractions of low cell number were prepared using SMART-Seq v4 Ultra Low Input.

The V and J ends lost 5 bases and 5 bases, in that order; junction bases with no gene match: 8. Germline lookup yields CDR1 SGHAT and CDR2 FQNNGV. CDR3 length: 15 residues. As to this clonotype: Its antigen is as yet unknown.

TCRdb reanalysed the 5' RACE reads using MiXCR and keeps one entry per CDR3 protein. The sample includes approximately 450,000 distinct CDR3 sequences, approximately 18% of them seen just once. Study results and caveats: It was a small share of clonotypes that appeared in both CD4 and CD8 compartments.

The TCR sequence derives from a man younger than 35 who received the YFV17D yellow fever vaccine. This specimen was PBMCs, taken before the yellow fever booster vaccination. This chain joins TRBV11-2 and TRBJ2-2; TRBD1 agrees at 7 bases. The CDR3 reads CASSHYRGRTGELFF. DNA of the CDR3: TGTGCCAGCAGCCACTACAGGGGACGGACCGGGGAGCTGTTTTTT.